These 20 T cell receptor beta chains were all obtained from the same sample, sequenced in a study of T cell repertoires in cytomegalovirus infection. MiXCR, run by TCRdb on the reads, gives a single entry per CDR3 protein. This table holds 300,000 to 400,000 distinct CDR3 sequences, about a sixth found once. Sequences were obtained from PBMCs. Receptor source: a human donor in good health (CMV status not recorded). Some clones in this sample may be carry-over from other donors' samples.

This clonotype was recorded a few times. The genes are TRBV20-1 and TRBJ2-3; D possibly uses TRBD1 or TRBD2 (6 bases each). Germline V gene data show CDR1 as DFQATT and CDR2 as SNEGSKA (reference sequence). The CDR3 runs 13 residues. V was clipped by 6 bases and J by 6 bases, with 16 bases between them. CDR3 DNA sequence: TGCAGTGCCCTAGGGGGACTTGGGGATACGCAGTATTTT. This encodes CSALGGLGDTQYF.

This clonotype was detected many times. The chain has TRBV24-1 and TRBJ2-1; D is unclear. V gave up 2 bases and J gave up 15 bases, with 13 bases separating them. The CDR3 covers 12 residues. The germline V gene has CDR1 KGHDR and CDR2 SFDVKD. The CDR3 DNA is TGTGCCACCAGTGATTCCACAGAGAAGTGGTTCTTC. It specifies CATSDSTEKWFF.

This clonotype has only a few counts. The chain couples TRBV7-2 to TRBJ2-5, with 11 bases that match TRBD2. Germline CDR1 is SGHTA and CDR2 is FQGNSA. V was clipped by 1 base and J by 5 bases; unmatched bases: 9. The CDR3 extends over 17 amino acids. The CDR3 DNA sequence: TGTGCCAGCAGCTTAGGACTAGCGGGAAGGAAGGGGGAGACCCAGTACTTC. Its translation is CASSLGLAGRKGETQYF.

This clonotype was observed many times. The J gene is TRBJ1-1, the V gene TRBV7-9; 8 bases are a match to TRBD1. With V trimmed by 5 bases and J by 0 bases, 11 bases remained unmatched. The germline V gene has CDR1 SEHNR and CDR2 FQNEAQ (reference sequence). There are 17 residues in the CDR3. CDR3: CASSPPSGQVLNTEAFF. In nucleotides, the CDR3 is TGTGCCAGCAGCCCCCCGTCGGGACAGGTCTTGAACACTGAAGCTTTCTTT.

The table lists this clonotype with many counts. This chain uses TRBV7-2 with TRBJ2-3; no reliable D call. Germline CDR1 is SGHTA and CDR2 is FQGNSA. The CDR3 covers 15 residues. Trimming cost V 1 base and J 3 bases, with 11 bases left between them. The CDR3 loop reads CASSLGTPGTDTQYF. The CDR3 nucleotides read TGTGCCAGCAGCTTAGGGACCCCCGGGACAGATACGCAGTATTTT.

Concerning this clonotype itself: The junction and the germline gene differ at one end; a read error may be behind it. The V and J genes are TRBV2 and TRBJ2-3; D may be TRBD1 or TRBD2 (5 bases each). Germline V CDR1 and CDR2: SNHLY, FYNNEI. This CDR3 is built from 14 residues. The DNA of the CDR3 is TGTGCCAGCAGCGAAGGGGACCAAAGAGATACGCAGTATTTT. It yields the protein CASSEGDQRDTQYF.

This clonotype was observed a handful of times. With a much larger clone just one base away, this may be a read error. J is TRBJ2-7 and V is TRBV7-2; maybe TRBD2 (6 bases). Between the trimmed V and J ends, which lost 5 bases and 3 bases, there was a span of 8 bases. Germline loops: CDR1 SGHTA, CDR2 FQGNSA. The CDR3 has 12 amino acids. DNA of the CDR3: TGTGCCAGCAGCCGGCGGGGCTACGAGCAGTACTTC. Translating it yields CASSRRGYEQYF.

The chain combines TRBV5-4 with TRBJ2-3, with 12 bases lining up with TRBD2. J gave up 4 bases and V 4 bases, and 7 bases lay outside the gene matches. This CDR3 contains 16 residues. Germline CDR1 SGHNT, CDR2 YYREEE (reference sequence). The CDR3 sequence: CASSVTSGGRADTQYF. CDR3 nucleotides: TGTGCCAGCAGCGTGACTAGCGGGGGAAGAGCAGATACGCAGTATTTT.

In this sample, this clonotype turned up many times. The rearrangement joins TRBV7-8 to TRBJ2-7; 8 nucleotides agree with TRBD2. The CDR3 runs to 14 residues. CDR1 is SGHVS and CDR2 is FQNEAQ in the germline V gene. V was clipped by 3 bases and J by 2 bases; unmatched bases: 3. For the CDR3, the DNA is TGTGCCAGCAGCTTGGGACTAGTGCCCTACGAGCAGTACTTC. Translation: CASSLGLVPYEQYF.

This clonotype occurred a few times. The chain has TRBV19 and TRBJ1-5; 9 bases map to TRBD1. The V gene end was trimmed by 5 bases and the J gene end by 5 bases; junction bases not matched to a gene: 13. CDR1 and CDR2 from the germline V gene are LNHDA and SQIVND (reference sequence). CDR3 length equals 17 residues. CDR3 DNA sequence: TGTGCCAGTAGTGGGGACAGGGAGGTTATCCGCCATCAGCCCCAGCATTTT. It specifies CASSGDREVIRHQPQHF. Combining the CDR3 with reference TRBV19 and TRBJ1-5 gives the whole variable domain DGGITQSPKYLFRKEGQNVTLSCEQNLNHDAMYWYRQDPGQGLRLIYYSQIVNDFQKGDIAEGYSVSREKKESFPLTVTSAQKNPTAFYLCASSGDREVIRHQPQHFGDGTRLSIL.

This clonotype was picked up many times. The rearrangement joins TRBV7-2 to TRBJ1-1, with a possible D match to TRBD1 (6 bases). CDR3 size: 15 residues. V lost 5 bases, J lost 3 bases, and 16 bases lay in between. The germline CDR1 and CDR2 sequences are SGHTA and FQGNSA. In DNA, the CDR3 is TGTGCCAGCAGCCCAAGTGGGGGGCGGTACACTGAAGCTTTCTTT. Its translation: CASSPSGGRYTEAFF.

J is TRBJ1-2 and V is TRBV28, with D uncertain. V was clipped by 5 bases and J by 2 bases, with 9 bases between them. This CDR3 is 13 amino acids long. Germline V gene data show CDR1 as MDHEN and CDR2 as SYDVKM. This chain's CDR3 is CASSIDENYGYTF. The CDR3, as DNA: TGTGCCAGCAGTATAGACGAAAACTATGGCTACACCTTC.

The gene calls are TRBV7-9 and TRBJ1-4; D not resolved. The germline V gene encodes CDR1 SEHNR and CDR2 FQNEAQ (reference sequence). Trimming removed 6 bases from V and 6 bases from J, with 11 bases in between. The CDR3 length is 13 residues. The CDR3 region has the DNA TGTGCCAGCAGTCCTAGGGTGGATGAAAAACTGTTTTTT. As protein: CASSPRVDEKLFF.

The CDR3 loop is CASSRQGTETQYF. The CDR3 DNA reads TGTGCCAGCTCACGGCAGGGGACGGAGACCCAGTACTTC. The chain is built from TRBV18 and TRBJ2-5; possibly TRBD1 for D (6 bases). The ends were cut back, 4 bases at V and 5 bases at J, with 11 bases in the middle. The CDR3 is 13 amino acids. CDR1 and CDR2 (germline): KGHSH, LQKENI.

A few counts support this clonotype. The chain couples TRBV18 to TRBJ2-5, with D possibly matching TRBD1 (6 bases). The CDR3 length is 13 residues. The germline gives CDR1 KGHSH, CDR2 LQKENI. The ends were cut back, 3 bases at V and 11 bases at J, with 16 bases in the middle. The CDR3: CASSPGAASTQYF. In DNA, the CDR3 is TGTGCCAGCTCACCGGGGGCAGCTAGTACGCAGTACTTC.

This clonotype was seen at least ten times. The V gene is TRBV7-2, the J gene TRBJ1-2, with 8 nucleotides matching TRBD1. The CDR3 has 14 amino acids. Germline CDR1 is SGHTA and CDR2 is FQGNSA. After removal of 1 base from V and 7 bases from J, the junction contained 5 bases not matched to a gene. In DNA, the CDR3 is TGTGCCAGCAGCTTAGGGACAGGGAATGGTGGCTACACCTTC. Encoded protein: CASSLGTGNGGYTF.

This clonotype has only a few counts. The genes are TRBV7-9 and TRBJ2-1; 10 bases align to TRBD2. Unmatched junction bases numbered 3, after V lost 2 bases and J lost 8 bases. CDR3 length equals 14 residues. Germline CDR1 is SEHNR and CDR2 is FQNEAQ (reference sequence). CDR3 protein: CASSLTLAGDEQFF. For the CDR3, the DNA is TGTGCCAGCAGCTTAACCCTAGCGGGGGATGAGCAGTTCTTC.

This chain links TRBV28 with TRBJ2-2, with 8 bases fitting TRBD1. Germline CDR1 reads MDHEN; CDR2 reads SYDVKM. After removal of 6 bases from V and 4 bases from J, the junction contained 7 bases not matched to a gene. The CDR3 extends over 15 amino acids. The CDR3, as DNA: TGTGCCAGCAGATTCGACAGGGGTTCCACCGGGGAGCTGTTTTTT. It is translated as CASRFDRGSTGELFF.

V usage is TRBV7-9 and J usage is TRBJ1-2; D possibly corresponds to TRBD1 (5 bases). Germline V gene data show CDR1 as SEHNR and CDR2 as FQNEAQ (reference sequence). CDR3 length: 12 amino acids. V lost 6 bases and J 5 bases, leaving 10 bases between the germline ends. CDR3 loop: CASSQQAYGYTF. The DNA for the CDR3 is TGTGCCAGCAGTCAACAGGCGTATGGCTACACCTTC.

This clonotype was counted at least ten times. V gene TRBV19 combines with J gene TRBJ1-3, with D possibly matching TRBD1 (5 bases). This CDR3 contains 15 residues. V was trimmed by 10 bases and J by 4 bases, leaving 20 bases between them. Germline V gene data show CDR1 as LNHDA and CDR2 as SQIVND (reference sequence). The CDR3 is CATTYGTGGGNTIYF. Here the CDR3 DNA reads TGTGCCACCACCTACGGGACCGGAGGAGGAAACACCATATATTTT.